This T cell receptor (beta chain) was captured in a study of cytomegalovirus exposure and HLA in healthy donors. Assay: immunoSEQ multiplex PCR; the TCRdb copy retains only in-frame clones and omits some. Found here are some 67,000 clones, 94% of them singletons; the top ten hold 1%. Regarding this clone: Its target is unknown.

Study observations and caveats: A list of about 180 TCR beta chains associated with cytomegalovirus was given.

The receptor comes from a woman aged 18-35 years in good health and CMV-seronegative. Sequencing input: PBMCs.

The CDR3 coding sequence is TGTGCCAGCAGTTTACGACGGGAGATTGACGAGCAGTACTTC. Translation: CASSLRREIDEQYF. This chain links TRBV27 with TRBJ2-7; maybe TRBD2 (6 bases). With 2 bases removed from V and 5 bases from J, the gap between germline ends came to 13 bases. Germline-derived CDR1 and CDR2 are MNHEY and SMNVEV (reference sequence). There are 14 residues in the CDR3.